This T cell receptor beta chain was identified during a study of identical twins. Study conclusions and caveats: A cross-sectional statistical analysis, not follow-up of the same donors, supported the conclusions. Models underestimated out-of-frame TCR alpha sharing in monozygotic twins. Whereas memory repertoires showed no such difference, abundant cord blood beta clonotypes carried fewer insertions.

The donor group consisted entirely of healthy Caucasians. TCRdb passed the 5' RACE reads through MiXCR, listing each CDR3 protein once. The table shows 200,000 to 250,000 distinct CDR3 sequences, with approximately 11% occurring only once. The CDR3 loop spans 14 amino acids. Trimming shortened V by 5 bases and J by 3 bases, and 11 bases separated the two germline ends. Details on this clonotype: Its antigen is not known.

These data were likewise used in another study, on yellow fever vaccine responses in identical twins.

Source material: memory (CD45RO+) T cells sorted from blood. This TCR derives from a woman younger than 35 in good health. V gene TRBV12-3 or TRBV12-4 combines with J gene TRBJ1-5; D not resolved. The CDR3 region has the DNA TGTGCCAGCAGTCACGGAAAAAACAATCAGCCCCAGCATTTT. It encodes CASSHGKNNQPQHF.